This TCR beta chain was found in a study of blood T cells in healthy people across ages. A second PCR of roughly 7 to 11 cycles used a sample-barcoded 5' primer and a J-beta primer mix. One entry per CDR3 protein results from TCRdb running MiXCR on the 5' RACE reads. The repertoire has some 1.4 million distinct CDR3 sequences, 42% of them found once; the top ten carry 7.9%. Sequencing was carried out using blood. The clonotype originates from a woman aged 18-29 years in good health.

The CDR3 is CSARWSGRNYNEQFF. The CDR3 DNA follows: TGCAGTGCTAGGTGGTCGGGACGTAATTACAATGAGCAGTTCTTC. V and J are TRBV20-1 and TRBJ2-1; the D call may be TRBD1 or TRBD2 (5 bases each). Per germline, CDR1 DFQATT and CDR2 SNEGSKA (reference sequence). The CDR3 loop spans 15 amino acids. The ends were cut back, 3 bases at V and 4 bases at J, with 16 bases in the middle.